These 24 T cell receptor beta chains were sequenced from one sample in a study of T cells in Graves' hyperthyroidism and ophthalmopathy. Amplified regions were TCR beta CDR3 sequences from RNA transcripts. In the first-round RT-PCR of the TCR CDR3, the HTBI primer set was used. TCRdb recomputed calls from the multiplex PCR reads with MiXCR, one row per CDR3 protein. This table holds under 200,000 distinct CDR3 sequences, just under 9.5% found once. Source material: blood. The receptors stem from a young woman with Graves' hyperthyroidism that later progressed to Graves' ophthalmopathy.

This clonotype was recorded at least ten times. This rearrangement joins TRBV3-1 to TRBJ2-5; D uncertain. The CDR3 loop spans 12 amino acids. Germline V lookup: CDR1 LGHDT, CDR2 YNNKEL (reference sequence). Trimming removed 4 bases at V and 4 bases at J, with 7 bases between. The CDR3 coding sequence is TGTGCCAGCAGCCGTATTGGAGAGACCCAGTACTTC. Encoded protein: CASSRIGETQYF.

As regards this clonotype: One base away lies a much larger clone, so this may be a sequencing read error. This sequence joins TRBV3-1 and TRBJ2-1; TRBD1 matches 7 bases. The germline gives CDR1 LGHDT, CDR2 YNNKEL (reference sequence). The CDR3 runs 12 residues. The CDR3 region is CASSDRDTEQLF. DNA for the CDR3: TGTGCCAGCAGCGACAGGGATACTGAGCAGTTGTTC.

This clonotype was counted many times. The chain employs TRBV5-4 and TRBJ2-5, with D tentatively TRBD1 or TRBD2 (5 bases each). CDR1 is SGHNT, CDR2 YYREEE, per germline (reference sequence). Trimming shortened V by 3 bases and J by 0 bases, and 9 bases separated the two germline ends. The CDR3 length is 14 residues. The CDR3 DNA reads TGTGCCAGCAGCTCAGGGACGTACCAAGAGACCCAGTACTTC. Its translation is CASSSGTYQETQYF. Using reference TRBV5-4 and TRBJ2-5 for the parts outside the CDR3, the full variable domain is ETGVTQSPTHLIKTRGQQVTLRCSSQSGHNTVSWYQQALGQGPQFIFQYYREEENGRGNFPPRFSGLQFPNYSSELNVNALELDDSALYLCASSSGTYQETQYFGPGTRLLVL.

This clonotype was seen ten or more times. The gene calls are TRBV24-1 and TRBJ1-2; D ambiguous. The CDR3 runs 13 residues. The germline V and J ends were trimmed by 4 bases and 8 bases, with 13 bases remaining between them. CDR1 is KGHDR, CDR2 SFDVKD, per germline. The CDR3 sequence is CATSDRDFSGYTF. The CDR3, as DNA: TGTGCCACCAGTGACCGTGACTTTTCCGGCTACACCTTC.

This clonotype was detected many times. This chain uses TRBV2 with TRBJ1-5, with 9 bases fitting TRBD1. This CDR3 is built from 15 residues. Trimming at V came to 5 bases and at J to 0 bases, leaving 2 bases not matched to a gene. CDR1 SNHLY and CDR2 FYNNEI come from the germline V gene. The CDR3 region has the DNA TGTGCCAGCAGTCCACAGGGGGCTAGCAATCAGCCCCAGCATTTT. This encodes CASSPQGASNQPQHF.

This clonotype was seen many times. The gene calls are TRBV19 and TRBJ1-1, with TRBD1 matching over 7 bases. Germline values: CDR1 LNHDA, CDR2 SQIVND (reference sequence). The length of the CDR3 is 18 residues. The V gene end was trimmed by 6 bases and the J gene end by 1 base; junction bases not matched to a gene: 17. The CDR3 DNA is TGTGCCAGTAGCCTGAGGGCAGGGGGGACCGTTGGGAACACTGAAGCTTTCTTT. The encoded protein is CASSLRAGGTVGNTEAFF.

This clonotype was picked up a small number of times. The genes are TRBV7-3 and TRBJ1-1; D unclear. CDR1 SGHTA and CDR2 FQGTGA come from the germline V gene. V lost 8 bases and J lost 1, with 11 bases in between. The CDR3 has 13 residues. CDR3 residues: CASSTRTNTEAFF. CDR3 DNA sequence: TGTGCCAGCTCGACCCGGACGAACACTGAAGCTTTCTTT.

V and J are TRBV20-1 and TRBJ2-1; 8 bases are shared with TRBD2. The CDR3 runs to 17 residues. Trimming at V came to 8 bases and at J to 8 bases, leaving 23 bases not matched to a gene. Looked up from germline, CDR1 is DFQATT and CDR2 is SNEGSKA (reference sequence). The CDR3 sequence: CSTQVPLSGSIIDEQFF. CDR3 DNA: TGCAGTACCCAAGTCCCACTGAGCGGGAGCATCATCGATGAGCAGTTCTTC.

This clonotype was observed at least ten times. The chain has TRBV15 and TRBJ1-2; 8 bases map to TRBD1. Germline loops: CDR1 LNHNV, CDR2 YYDKDF (reference sequence). After removal of 1 base from V and 4 bases from J, the junction contained 8 bases not matched to a gene. The CDR3 contains 16 residues. CDR3 in DNA: TGTGCCACCAGCAGAGGAGACAGGGGCTACTCCTATGGCTACACCTTC. Its protein is CATSRGDRGYSYGYTF.

This clonotype was found many times. V usage is TRBV11-2 and J usage is TRBJ2-5; 12 bases align to TRBD2. Germline trimming cut 0 bases from V and 5 bases from J; bases unmatched to any gene: 4. The CDR3 loop spans 16 amino acids. Per germline, CDR1 SGHAT and CDR2 FQNNGV. CDR3 sequence reads: CASSLETSGGWETQYF. For the CDR3, the DNA is TGTGCCAGCAGCTTAGAGACTAGCGGGGGTTGGGAGACCCAGTACTTC.

This clonotype has a count of ten or more. The chain is built from TRBV20-1 and TRBJ1-1; TRBD1 is a possible D gene (5 bases). CDR3 length equals 11 residues. The V gene's germline CDR1 is DFQATT and CDR2 SNEGSKA (reference sequence). Between the trimmed V and J ends, which lost 1 base and 6 bases, there was a span of 6 bases. The CDR3 DNA follows: TGCAGTGCTAGAGGGGGCGCTGAAGCTTTCTTT. Protein sequence: CSARGGAEAFF.

This clonotype has ten or more counts. This chain joins TRBV5-5 and TRBJ2-2; TRBD2 aligns across 7 bases. The V gene end was trimmed by 3 bases and the J gene end by 3 bases; junction bases not matched to a gene: 5. This CDR3 region has 15 residues. CDR1 is SGHKS, CDR2 YYEKEE, per germline (reference sequence). CDR3 region: CASSYGGGDTGELFF. The CDR3 DNA reads TGTGCCAGCAGCTATGGGGGAGGGGACACCGGGGAGCTGTTTTTT. Variable domain in full (rest from reference TRBV5-5 and TRBJ2-2): DAGVTQSPTHLIKTRGQQVTLRCSPISGHKSVSWYQQVLGQGPQFIFQYYEKEERGRGNFPDRFSARQFPNYSSELNVNALLLGDSALYLCASSYGGGDTGELFFGEGSRLTVL.

This clonotype was observed at least ten times. The DNA of the CDR3 is TGTGCCAGCAGATCCTCGGGACAGTTGAACACTGAAGCTTTCTTT. It encodes CASRSSGQLNTEAFF. This rearrangement joins TRBV6-5 to TRBJ1-1; 7 bases match TRBD1. The CDR3 loop spans 15 amino acids. The trim removed 6 bases at V and 0 bases at J, leaving 7 bases unmatched. CDR1 MNHEY and CDR2 SVGAGI come from the germline V gene.

This clonotype was seen at least ten times. The chain joins TRBV12-3 or TRBV12-4 to TRBJ2-5; the match to TRBD2 covers 9 bases. V shed 5 bases, J shed 1 base, and the junction held 5 bases outside the gene matches. CDR3 length: 15 residues. The CDR3 region has the DNA TGTGCCAGCAGTCGTAGCGGGGGAAGCCAAGAGACCCAGTACTTC. Protein sequence: CASSRSGGSQETQYF.

This clonotype was picked up many times. This sequence joins TRBV6-2 or TRBV6-3 and TRBJ1-5, with no clear D. The ends were cut back, 3 bases at V and 4 bases at J, with 10 bases in the middle. Per the germline V gene, CDR1 is MNHEY and CDR2 is SVGEGT. This CDR3 contains 14 residues. CDR3 residues: CASSYSPGNQPQHF. The DNA for the CDR3 is TGTGCCAGCAGTTATTCCCCGGGAAATCAGCCCCAGCATTTT.

This clonotype was counted ten times or more. V and J are TRBV20-1 and TRBJ1-6; 10 nucleotides match TRBD1. Germline loops: CDR1 DFQATT, CDR2 SNEGSKA (reference sequence). V lost 0 bases and J lost 6; bases outside the gene matches: 5. CDR3 length: 16 residues. CDR3 sequence (DNA): TGCAGTGCTAGAGACCGGACAGGGGGAGGTAATTCACCCCTCCACTTT. Protein sequence: CSARDRTGGGNSPLHF.

The genes are TRBV6-1 and TRBJ1-1; D uncertain. The CDR3 has 13 amino acids. The germline gives CDR1 MNHNS, CDR2 SASEGT. Trimming stripped 6 bases from V and 11 bases from J, with 19 bases between. CDR3 loop: CASRSTGRRGAFF. The DNA of the CDR3 is TGTGCCAGCAGATCTACCGGTAGACGAGGGGCTTTCTTT.

This clonotype was seen more than once but under ten times. The chain employs TRBV30 and TRBJ1-1, with D possibly being TRBD1 (5 bases). Germline loops: CDR1 GTSNPN, CDR2 SVGIG (reference sequence). Trimming shortened V by 8 bases and J by 12 bases, and 25 bases separated the two germline ends. The CDR3 sequence is 13 residues long. CDR3 in amino acids: CARIEGRVRASFF. The DNA of the CDR3 is TGTGCCCGGATTGAGGGAAGGGTCAGGGCTTCTTTCTTT.

The V call is TRBV19, the J call TRBJ2-3, with TRBD2 matching 11 bases. J was trimmed by 4 bases and V by 1 base; bases with no gene match: 10. Germline-derived CDR1 and CDR2 are LNHDA and SQIVND (reference sequence). The CDR3 sequence is 18 residues long. CDR3 bases: TGTGCCAGTAGTATAGCCGCCACTAGCGGGAGACGGGCAGATACGCAGTATTTT. It encodes CASSIAATSGRRADTQYF.

This clonotype has at least ten counts. The CDR3 region is CSARDQFAGGFTGELFF. CDR3 bases: TGCAGTGCTAGAGATCAATTTGCAGGGGGCTTCACCGGGGAGCTGTTTTTT. The V gene is TRBV20-1, the J gene TRBJ2-2, with 8 bases aligning to TRBD1. Germline CDR1 DFQATT, CDR2 SNEGSKA (reference sequence). Trimming at V came to 0 bases and at J to 4 bases, leaving 10 bases not matched to a gene. The CDR3 consists of 17 residues.

This clonotype was seen ten or more times. The V call is TRBV12-3 or TRBV12-4, the J call TRBJ1-1; D not resolved. There are 11 residues in the CDR3. Trimming pared 5 bases from V and 3 bases from J, leaving 4 bases between. This CDR3 reads CASSPYTEAFF. CDR3 sequence (DNA): TGTGCCAGCAGTCCGTACACTGAAGCTTTCTTT.

This clonotype showed up many times. The gene calls are TRBV27 and TRBJ2-7; the D gene is possibly TRBD1 (6 bases). CDR3 size: 15 residues. Trimming took off 5 bases at V and 4 bases at J, with 18 bases between the two ends. In germline, CDR1 is MNHEY, CDR2 SMNVEV (reference sequence). The CDR3 DNA follows: TGTGCCAGCAGTCCTACGCCCAGGGACACATACGAGCAGTACTTC. Its translation: CASSPTPRDTYEQYF.

This clonotype was observed at least ten times. The rearrangement uses TRBV7-9 and TRBJ2-7; no clear D. Trimming pared 5 bases from V and 5 bases from J, leaving 13 bases between. This CDR3 has 13 amino acids. Germline CDR1 SEHNR, CDR2 FQNEAQ (reference sequence). The CDR3 protein is CASSPSMLDEQYF. The CDR3 coding sequence is TGTGCCAGCAGCCCATCGATGCTCGACGAGCAGTACTTC.

The rearrangement joins TRBV5-8 to TRBJ1-4, with D perhaps TRBD1 (5 bases). Germline CDR1 and CDR2: SGHTS and YDEGEE. V lost 4 bases and J 7 bases, leaving 14 bases between the germline ends. CDR3 size: 14 residues. The CDR3 is CASSPTGGVEKLFF. Here the CDR3 DNA reads TGTGCCAGCAGCCCTACAGGAGGGGTTGAAAAACTGTTTTTT.